Shown below are 9 T cell receptor beta chains from a single sample sequenced in a study of T-cell memory formation after mild COVID-19. MiXCR, applied by TCRdb to the 5' RACE reads, yields one record per CDR3 protein. The sample lists 210,000 or so distinct CDR3 sequences; around 16% were seen once. Source material: PBMCs or a T cell subset sorted from them (not recorded which). The receptor set was obtained from an adult woman who had mild COVID-19 (a few samples of this study predate the infection). Cell type and time point are not known.

This clonotype came up a few times. The chain employs TRBV9 and TRBJ2-2; D might be TRBD2 (6 bases). The CDR3 is made up of 15 amino acids. Germline assignment: CDR1 SGDLS and CDR2 YYNGEE. Trimming took 0 bases from V and 7 from J, leaving 13 bases between them. CDR3 nucleotide sequence: TGTGCCAGCAGCGTAGAGGAGACTAGAGTCGGGGAGCTGTTTTTT. The encoded protein is CASSVEETRVGELFF.

The J gene is TRBJ1-3, the V gene TRBV11-2; TRBD1 is a possible D gene (5 bases). The germline CDR1 and CDR2 sequences are SGHAT and FQNNGV. V lost 4 bases, J lost 0 bases, and 13 bases lay in between. The CDR3 totals 16 residues. Here the CDR3 DNA reads TGTGCCAGCAGCTCTATGGGACCGATCTCTGGAAACACCATATATTTT. This codes for CASSSMGPISGNTIYF.

The chain joins TRBV6-1 to TRBJ1-1; unclear D gene. V was pared by 5 bases and J by 0 bases, with 13 bases between. Germline CDR1 and CDR2: MNHNS and SASEGT. This CDR3 is 15 amino acids long. Written as DNA, the CDR3 is TGTGCCAGCAGTAATCTGGGCAGCATGAACACTGAAGCTTTCTTT. Its protein product is CASSNLGSMNTEAFF.

This clonotype turned up a few times. The V gene is TRBV3-1, the J gene TRBJ2-5, with D possibly being TRBD1 or TRBD2 (5 bases each). Trimming shortened V by 3 bases and J by 4 bases, and 18 bases separated the two germline ends. There are 16 residues in the CDR3. CDR1 and CDR2 (germline): LGHDT, YNNKEL (reference sequence). Here the CDR3 reads CASSHSSVGARETQYF. For the CDR3, the DNA is TGTGCCAGCAGCCACAGTTCAGTCGGGGCACGAGAGACCCAGTACTTC.

This clonotype was counted a few times. The V gene is TRBV7-9, the J gene TRBJ1-1; TRBD1 agrees at 11 bases. The CDR3 runs to 14 residues. V was pared by 3 bases and J by 3 bases, with 0 bases of the junction left unmatched. Germline V gene sequence: CDR1 SEHNR, CDR2 FQNEAQ (reference sequence). The CDR3 reads CASSLGQGDTEAFF. CDR3 DNA: TGTGCCAGCAGCTTGGGACAGGGGGACACTGAAGCTTTCTTT.

The chain carries TRBV20-1 and TRBJ2-1; 11 bases are a match to TRBD2. The CDR3 length is 15 residues. V shed 6 bases and J 0 bases; nucleotides not matched to a gene: 4. Germline V CDR1 and CDR2: DFQATT, SNEGSKA (reference sequence). The CDR3 DNA sequence: TGCAGTGCAAGGACTAGCGGGCTCTCCTACAATGAGCAGTTCTTC. It translates to CSARTSGLSYNEQFF.

This clonotype was recorded a few times. J is TRBJ2-1 and V is TRBV2; 10 bases match TRBD1. Germline CDR1 reads SNHLY; CDR2 reads FYNNEI. The CDR3 covers 16 residues. The V segment lost 5 bases and the J segment 6 bases; nucleotides outside the gene matches: 10. CDR3 in DNA: TGTGCCAGCAGTAAACAGGACAGGGGGATAGTCAATGAGCAGTTCTTC. As protein: CASSKQDRGIVNEQFF.

V is TRBV12-3 or TRBV12-4 and J is TRBJ1-2; possibly TRBD1 for D (5 bases). The CDR3 covers 14 residues. V lost 6 bases to trimming and J lost 1 base, with 12 bases between them. The CDR3 coding sequence is TGTGCCAGCAGACGACCGACAGTTAACTATGGCTACACCTTC. The encoded protein is CASRRPTVNYGYTF.

This clonotype was picked up a small number of times. V and J are TRBV18 and TRBJ2-5, with D perhaps matching TRBD2 (5 bases). Per germline, CDR1 KGHSH and CDR2 LQKENI. The CDR3 contains 14 residues. V gave up 5 bases and J gave up 4 bases, with 14 bases separating them. CDR3: CASSSVSASETQYF. In DNA, the CDR3 is TGTGCCAGCTCATCCGTTAGCGCATCAGAGACCCAGTACTTC.